The clone carrying this T cell receptor beta chain was observed a single time. The entry originates in a study of blood T cell repertoires in COVID-19. Background on the study: Acute and convalescent COVID-19 samples came from the United States, Italy and Spain.

Trimming took off 6 bases at V and 5 bases at J, with 16 bases between the two ends. This CDR3 is built from 14 residues. CDR1 LNHDA and CDR2 SQIVND come from the germline V gene (reference sequence). Only in-frame clones appear in the TCRdb table, and some are missing; sequencing was by immunoSEQ multiplex PCR. The data hold around 230,000 clones, with 65% to 90% observed a single time. The clonotype was recovered from a man aged 45-65 years with COVID-19, enrolled during active disease. This sequence joins TRBV19 and TRBJ1-1, with a tentative D call TRBD1 (6 bases). Material for sequencing was peripheral blood. CDR3 DNA sequence: TGTGCCAGTAGCAAAAGGGGGGGGCAGACTGAAGCTTTCTTT. Translated, it gives CASSKRGGQTEAFF.